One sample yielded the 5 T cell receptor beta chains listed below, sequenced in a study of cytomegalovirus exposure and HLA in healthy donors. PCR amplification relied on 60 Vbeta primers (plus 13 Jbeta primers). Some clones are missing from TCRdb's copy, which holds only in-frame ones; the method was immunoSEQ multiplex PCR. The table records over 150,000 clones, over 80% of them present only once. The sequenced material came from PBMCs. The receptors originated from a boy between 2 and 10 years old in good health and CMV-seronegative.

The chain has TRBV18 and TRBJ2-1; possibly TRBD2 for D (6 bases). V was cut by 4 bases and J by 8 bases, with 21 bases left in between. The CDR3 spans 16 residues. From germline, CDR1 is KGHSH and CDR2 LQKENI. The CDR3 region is CASSLPQAGPYYEQFF. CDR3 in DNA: TGTGCCAGCTCACTACCCCAGGCGGGGCCCTATTATGAGCAGTTCTTC.

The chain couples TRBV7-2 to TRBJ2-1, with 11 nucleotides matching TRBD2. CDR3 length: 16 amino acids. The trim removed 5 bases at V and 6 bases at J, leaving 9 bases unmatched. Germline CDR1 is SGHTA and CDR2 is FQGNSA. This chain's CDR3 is CASSLMTSGIANEQFF. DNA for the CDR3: TGTGCCAGCAGCCTAATGACTAGCGGGATAGCCAATGAGCAGTTCTTC.

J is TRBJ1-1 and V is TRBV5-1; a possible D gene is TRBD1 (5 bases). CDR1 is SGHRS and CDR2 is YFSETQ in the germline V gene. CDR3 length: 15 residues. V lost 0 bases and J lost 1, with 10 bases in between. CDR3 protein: CASSLGDSRNTEAFF. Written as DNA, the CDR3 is TGCGCCAGCAGCTTGGGAGACAGCAGGAACACTGAAGCTTTCTTT.

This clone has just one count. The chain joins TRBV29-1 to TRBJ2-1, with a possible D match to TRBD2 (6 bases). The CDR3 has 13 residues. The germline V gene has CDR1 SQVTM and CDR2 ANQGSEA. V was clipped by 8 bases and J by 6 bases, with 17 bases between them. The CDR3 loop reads CSLLPPGSNEQFF. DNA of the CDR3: TGCAGCCTCCTTCCCCCCGGGAGCAATGAGCAGTTCTTC.

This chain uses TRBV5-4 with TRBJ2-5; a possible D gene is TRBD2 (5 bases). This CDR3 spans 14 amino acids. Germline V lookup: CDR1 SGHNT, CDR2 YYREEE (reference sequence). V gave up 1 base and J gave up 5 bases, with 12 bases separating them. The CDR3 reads CASSLSGFGETQYF. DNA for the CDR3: TGTGCCAGCAGCTTGTCGGGGTTTGGGGAGACCCAGTACTTC.